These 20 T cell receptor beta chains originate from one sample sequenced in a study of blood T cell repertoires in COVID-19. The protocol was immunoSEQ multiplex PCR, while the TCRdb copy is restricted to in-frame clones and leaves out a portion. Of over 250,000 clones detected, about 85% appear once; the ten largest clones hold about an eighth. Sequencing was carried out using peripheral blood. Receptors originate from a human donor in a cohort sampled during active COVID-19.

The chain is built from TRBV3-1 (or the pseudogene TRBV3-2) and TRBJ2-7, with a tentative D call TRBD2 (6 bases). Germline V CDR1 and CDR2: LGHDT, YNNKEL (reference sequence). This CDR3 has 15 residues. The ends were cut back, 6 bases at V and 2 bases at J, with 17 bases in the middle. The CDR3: CASSHSAAGPYEQYF. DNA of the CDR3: TGTGCCAGCAGTCATTCGGCAGCGGGCCCCTACGAGCAGTACTTC.

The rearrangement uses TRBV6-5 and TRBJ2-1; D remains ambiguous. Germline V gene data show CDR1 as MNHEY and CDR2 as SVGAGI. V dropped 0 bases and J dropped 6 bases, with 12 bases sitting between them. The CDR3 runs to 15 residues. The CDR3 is CASSYSILGANEQFF. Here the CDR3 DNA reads TGTGCCAGCAGTTACTCCATCCTAGGCGCCAATGAGCAGTTCTTC.

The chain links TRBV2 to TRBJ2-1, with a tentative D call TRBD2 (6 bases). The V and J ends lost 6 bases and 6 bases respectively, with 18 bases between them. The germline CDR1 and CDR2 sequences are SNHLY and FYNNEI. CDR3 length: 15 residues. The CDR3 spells CASSSWGEAVNEQFF. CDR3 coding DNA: TGTGCCAGCAGCTCTTGGGGGGAGGCAGTCAATGAGCAGTTCTTC.

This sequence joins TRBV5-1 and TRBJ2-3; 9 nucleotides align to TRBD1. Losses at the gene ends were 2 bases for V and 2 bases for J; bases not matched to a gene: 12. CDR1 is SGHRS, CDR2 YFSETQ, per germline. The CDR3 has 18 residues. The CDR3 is CASSLQTGTGTFTDTQYF. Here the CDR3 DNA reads TGCGCCAGCAGCTTACAAACCGGGACAGGGACCTTCACAGATACGCAGTATTTT.

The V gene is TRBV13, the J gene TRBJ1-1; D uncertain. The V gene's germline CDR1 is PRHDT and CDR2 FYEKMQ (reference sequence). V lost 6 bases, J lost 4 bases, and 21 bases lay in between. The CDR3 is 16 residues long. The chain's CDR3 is CASSRARVGRGTEAFF. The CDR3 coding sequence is TGTGCCAGCAGTCGAGCGAGGGTGGGTCGTGGCACTGAAGCTTTCTTT.

The CDR3 nucleotides read TGTGCCAGCAGCTCCCGGGACGGGAGCTCCTACAATGAGCAGTTCTTC. Translation gives CASSSRDGSSYNEQFF. V gene TRBV5-4 combines with J gene TRBJ2-1; TRBD2 might be the D (6 bases). The CDR3 consists of 16 residues. CDR1 is SGHNT, CDR2 YYREEE, per germline (reference sequence). V was pared by 3 bases and J by 0 bases, with 13 bases between.

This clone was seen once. The CDR3 DNA reads as TGTGCCAGCAGCTTCCAATTGGGACAGCAATACACCATATATTTT. Translated, it gives CASSFQLGQQYTIYF. The chain employs TRBV5-5 and TRBJ1-3, with 7 nucleotides matching TRBD1. Germline CDR1 is SGHKS and CDR2 is YYEKEE (reference sequence). CDR3 length: 15 residues. V dropped 2 bases and J dropped 8; count of bases not matched to a gene: 10.

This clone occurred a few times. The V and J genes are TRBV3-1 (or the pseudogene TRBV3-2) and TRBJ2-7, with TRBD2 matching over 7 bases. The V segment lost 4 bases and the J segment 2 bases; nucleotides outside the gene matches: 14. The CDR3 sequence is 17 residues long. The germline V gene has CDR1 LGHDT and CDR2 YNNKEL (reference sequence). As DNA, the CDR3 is TGTGCCAGCAGCCCCACCGTGTCGGGACTACTTGCCTACGAGCAGTACTTC. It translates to CASSPTVSGLLAYEQYF.

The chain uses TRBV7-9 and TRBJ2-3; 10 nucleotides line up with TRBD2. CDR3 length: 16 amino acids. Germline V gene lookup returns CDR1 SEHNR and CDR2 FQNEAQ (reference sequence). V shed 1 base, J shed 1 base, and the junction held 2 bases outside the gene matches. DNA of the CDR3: TGTGCCAGCAGCTTAGGACTAGCGGGCGGCACAGATACGCAGTATTTT. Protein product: CASSLGLAGGTDTQYF.

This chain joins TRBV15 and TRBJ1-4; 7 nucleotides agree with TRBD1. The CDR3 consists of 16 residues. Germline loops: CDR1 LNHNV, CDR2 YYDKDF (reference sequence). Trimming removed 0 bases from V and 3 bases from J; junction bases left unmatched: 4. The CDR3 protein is CATSRDFGTANEKLFF. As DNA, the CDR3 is TGTGCCACCAGCAGAGATTTTGGGACAGCTAATGAAAAACTGTTTTTT.

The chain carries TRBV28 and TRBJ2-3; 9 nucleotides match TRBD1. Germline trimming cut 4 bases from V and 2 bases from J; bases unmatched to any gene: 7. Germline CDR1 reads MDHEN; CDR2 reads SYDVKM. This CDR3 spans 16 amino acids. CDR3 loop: CASSSGQGGFTDTQYF. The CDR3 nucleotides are TGTGCCAGCAGTTCGGGACAGGGAGGCTTCACAGATACGCAGTATTTT.

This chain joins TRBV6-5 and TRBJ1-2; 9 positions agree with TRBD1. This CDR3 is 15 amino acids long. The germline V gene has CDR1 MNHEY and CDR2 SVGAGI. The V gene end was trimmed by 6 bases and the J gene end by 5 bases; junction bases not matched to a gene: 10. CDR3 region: CASRPDRGVGYGYTF. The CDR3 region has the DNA TGTGCCAGCAGGCCCGACAGGGGGGTTGGGTATGGCTACACCTTC.

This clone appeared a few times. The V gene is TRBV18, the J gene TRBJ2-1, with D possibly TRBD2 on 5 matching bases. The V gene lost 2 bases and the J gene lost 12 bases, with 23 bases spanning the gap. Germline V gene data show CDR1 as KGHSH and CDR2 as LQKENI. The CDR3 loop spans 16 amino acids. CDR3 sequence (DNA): TGTGCCAGCTCACCAACTGAACTCCCCTACAATGAGGGGCAGTTCTTC. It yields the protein CASSPTELPYNEGQFF.

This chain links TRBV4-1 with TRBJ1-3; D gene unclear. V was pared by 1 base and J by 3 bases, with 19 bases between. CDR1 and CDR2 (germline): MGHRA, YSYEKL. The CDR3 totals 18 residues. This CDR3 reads CASSQGLTSPAFGNTIYF. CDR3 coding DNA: TGCGCCAGCAGCCAAGGATTGACATCGCCGGCTTTTGGAAACACCATATATTTT.

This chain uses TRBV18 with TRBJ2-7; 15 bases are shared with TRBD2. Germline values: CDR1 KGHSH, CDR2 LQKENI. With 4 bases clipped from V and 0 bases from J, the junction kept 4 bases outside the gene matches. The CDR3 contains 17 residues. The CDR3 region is CASSRGLAGGSSYEQYF. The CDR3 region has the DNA TGTGCCAGCTCACGGGGACTAGCGGGAGGTAGCTCCTACGAGCAGTACTTC. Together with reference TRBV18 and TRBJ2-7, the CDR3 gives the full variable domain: NAGVMQNPRHLVRRRGQEARLRCSPMKGHSHVYWYRQLPEEGLKFMVYLQKENIIDESGMPKERFSAEFPKEGPSILRIQQVVRGDSAAYFCASSRGLAGGSSYEQYFGPGTRLTVT.

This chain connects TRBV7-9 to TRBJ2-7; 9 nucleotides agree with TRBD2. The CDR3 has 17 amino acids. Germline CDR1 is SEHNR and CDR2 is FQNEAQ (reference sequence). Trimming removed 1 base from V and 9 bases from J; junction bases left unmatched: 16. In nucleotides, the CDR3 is TGTGCCAGCAGCTTAGGGGGTGTAGCGGGAGTCCATATGGGGCAGTACTTC. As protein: CASSLGGVAGVHMGQYF.

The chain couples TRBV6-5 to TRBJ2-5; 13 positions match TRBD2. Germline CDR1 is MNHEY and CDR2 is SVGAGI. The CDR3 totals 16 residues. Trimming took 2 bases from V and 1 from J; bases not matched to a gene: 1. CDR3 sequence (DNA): TGTGCCAGCAGTTACACTAGCGGGAGGGTCCAAGAGACCCAGTACTTC. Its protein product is CASSYTSGRVQETQYF.

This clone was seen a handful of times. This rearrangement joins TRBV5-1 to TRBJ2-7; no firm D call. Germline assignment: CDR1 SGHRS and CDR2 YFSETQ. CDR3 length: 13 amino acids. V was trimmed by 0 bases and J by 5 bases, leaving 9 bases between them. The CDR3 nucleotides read TGCGCCAGCAGCTTGGGGGCGCGAGACGAGCAGTACTTC. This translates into CASSLGARDEQYF.

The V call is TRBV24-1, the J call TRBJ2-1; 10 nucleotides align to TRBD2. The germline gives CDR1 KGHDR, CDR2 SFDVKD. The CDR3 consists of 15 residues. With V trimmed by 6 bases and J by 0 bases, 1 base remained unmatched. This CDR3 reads CATSSSGSSYNEQFF. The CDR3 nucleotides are TGTGCCACCAGTTCTAGCGGGAGCTCCTACAATGAGCAGTTCTTC.

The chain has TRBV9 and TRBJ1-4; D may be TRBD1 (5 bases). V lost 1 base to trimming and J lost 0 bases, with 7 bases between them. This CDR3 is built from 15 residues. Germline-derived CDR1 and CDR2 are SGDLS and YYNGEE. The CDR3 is CASSVRGTTNEKLFF. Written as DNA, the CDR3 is TGTGCCAGCAGCGTAAGGGGAACAACTAATGAAAAACTGTTTTTT. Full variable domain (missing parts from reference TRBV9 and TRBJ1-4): DSGVTQTPKHLITATGQRVTLRCSPRSGDLSVYWYQQSLDQGLQFLIQYYNGEERAKGNILERFSAQQFPDLHSELNLSSLELGDSALYFCASSVRGTTNEKLFFGSGTQLSVL.